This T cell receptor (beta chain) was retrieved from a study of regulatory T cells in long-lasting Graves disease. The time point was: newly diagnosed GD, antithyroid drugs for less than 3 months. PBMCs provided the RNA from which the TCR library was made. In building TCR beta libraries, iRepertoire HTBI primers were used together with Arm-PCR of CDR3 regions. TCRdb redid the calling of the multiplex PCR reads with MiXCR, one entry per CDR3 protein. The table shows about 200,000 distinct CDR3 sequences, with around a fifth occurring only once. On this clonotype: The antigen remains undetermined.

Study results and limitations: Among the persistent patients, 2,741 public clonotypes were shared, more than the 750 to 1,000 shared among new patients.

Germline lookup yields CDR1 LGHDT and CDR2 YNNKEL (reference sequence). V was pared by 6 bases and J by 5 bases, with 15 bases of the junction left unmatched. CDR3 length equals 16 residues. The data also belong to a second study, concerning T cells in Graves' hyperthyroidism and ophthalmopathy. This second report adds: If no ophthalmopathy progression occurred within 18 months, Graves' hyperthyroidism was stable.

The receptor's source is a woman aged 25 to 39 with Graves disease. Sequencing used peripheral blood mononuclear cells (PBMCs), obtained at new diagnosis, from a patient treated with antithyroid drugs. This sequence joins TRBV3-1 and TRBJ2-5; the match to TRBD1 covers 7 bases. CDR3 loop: CASSLNRGQLWETQYF. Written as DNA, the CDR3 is TGTGCCAGCAGTCTTAACAGGGGTCAACTTTGGGAGACCCAGTACTTC.